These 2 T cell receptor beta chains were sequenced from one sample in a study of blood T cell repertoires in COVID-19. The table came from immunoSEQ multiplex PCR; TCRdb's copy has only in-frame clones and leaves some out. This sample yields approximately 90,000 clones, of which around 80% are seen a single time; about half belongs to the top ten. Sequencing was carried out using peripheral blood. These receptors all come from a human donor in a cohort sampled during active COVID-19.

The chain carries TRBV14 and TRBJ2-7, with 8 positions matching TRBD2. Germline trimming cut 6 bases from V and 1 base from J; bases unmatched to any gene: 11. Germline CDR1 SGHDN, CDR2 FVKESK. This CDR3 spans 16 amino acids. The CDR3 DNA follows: TGTGCCAGCAGTCCGACGGGAGGGCCGGCTTCCTACGAGCAGTACTTC. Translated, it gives CASSPTGGPASYEQYF.

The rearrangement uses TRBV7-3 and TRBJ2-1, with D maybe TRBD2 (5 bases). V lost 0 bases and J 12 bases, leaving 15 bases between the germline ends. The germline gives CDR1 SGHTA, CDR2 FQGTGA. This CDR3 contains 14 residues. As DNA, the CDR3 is TGTGCCAGCAGCTTAACCGCCCAGTCCCGGGGGCAGTTCTTC. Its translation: CASSLTAQSRGQFF.